The 22 T cell receptor beta chains listed next were all sequenced from one sample in a study of blood T cell repertoires in COVID-19 (dated by TCRdb to 2020 to 2022). Libraries came from the immunoSEQ multiplex PCR assay. In its TCRdb copy, this immuneACCESS table keeps in-frame sequences only and misses some clones. Where compared with another copy, unresolved V genes explain less than half of these, and the others have no known cause. Across this sample there are approximately 220,000 clones, with less than 90% seen only once. The ten biggest clones cover more than 4% of the sample. Sequencing input: PBMCs or T cells enriched from blood (not recorded which). Receptor source: a woman in her 30s who had been exposed to COVID-19.

This clone was detected once. The same CDR3 is also encoded by other DNA sequences in this sample. The rearrangement joins TRBV9 to TRBJ2-7; 7 positions agree with TRBD1. The V gene end was trimmed by 1 base and the J gene end by 2 bases; junction bases not matched to a gene: 3. CDR1 and CDR2 from the germline V gene are SGDLS and YYNGEE. The CDR3 runs 14 residues. The CDR3 reads CASSVSGGPYEQYF. The DNA for the CDR3 is TGTGCCAGCAGCGTATCAGGGGGTCCCTACGAGCAGTACTTC.

CDR3 DNA: TGTGCCAGCTCACCCACGGCAGGGTCTTTCTATGGCTACACCTTC. It specifies CASSPTAGSFYGYTF. V and J are TRBV18 and TRBJ1-2, with D possibly matching TRBD1 (5 bases). CDR1 and CDR2 (germline): KGHSH, LQKENI. This CDR3 region has 15 residues. Trimming pared 3 bases from V and 4 bases from J, leaving 15 bases between. Filled out from reference TRBV18 and TRBJ1-2, the complete variable domain reads NAGVMQNPRHLVRRRGQEARLRCSPMKGHSHVYWYRQLPEEGLKFMVYLQKENIIDESGMPKERFSAEFPKEGPSILRIQQVVRGDSAAYFCASSPTAGSFYGYTFGSGTRLTVV.

For the CDR3, the DNA is TGTGCCAGTAGTATAGATCAACGCCAGGGAGGCTACACCTTC. Its translation: CASSIDQRQGGYTF. The chain links TRBV19 to TRBJ1-2; D is perhaps TRBD1 (5 bases). From germline, CDR1 is LNHDA and CDR2 SQIVND (reference sequence). The length of the CDR3 is 14 residues. Trimming took 0 bases from V and 8 from J, leaving 13 bases between them. Drawing the rest from reference TRBV19 and TRBJ1-2, the complete variable domain is DGGITQSPKYLFRKEGQNVTLSCEQNLNHDAMYWYRQDPGQGLRLIYYSQIVNDFQKGDIAEGYSVSREKKESFPLTVTSAQKNPTAFYLCASSIDQRQGGYTFGSGTRLTVV.

V is TRBV30 and J is TRBJ1-1; D not resolved. CDR1 and CDR2 from the germline V gene are GTSNPN and SVGIG (reference sequence). The CDR3 spans 13 residues. Trimming removed 2 bases at V and 5 bases at J, with 12 bases between. CDR3 in DNA: TGTGCCTGGAGTCACAGAGGAGGGACTGAAGCTTTCTTT. It encodes CAWSHRGGTEAFF.

The chain recombines TRBV4-2 with TRBJ2-5; D gene uncertain. CDR3 length equals 15 residues. The germline V gene has CDR1 LGHNA and CDR2 YNFKEQ. V shed 2 bases and J shed 0 bases, with 10 bases lying between them. CDR3 region: CASSQRLEYQETQYF. DNA for the CDR3: TGTGCCAGCAGCCAAAGACTGGAGTACCAAGAGACCCAGTACTTC.

This clone was found many times. The V gene is TRBV3-1 (or the pseudogene TRBV3-2), the J gene TRBJ2-1; 12 bases line up with TRBD2. This CDR3 has 16 amino acids. Trimming removed 5 bases from V and 8 bases from J; junction bases left unmatched: 10. Germline V lookup: CDR1 LGHDT, CDR2 YNNKEL (reference sequence). CDR3 in amino acids: CASSFLAGGPDDEQFF. The CDR3 bases are TGTGCCAGCAGCTTTCTAGCGGGGGGGCCAGACGATGAGCAGTTCTTC.

The chain combines TRBV2 with TRBJ1-5; D may be TRBD1 (5 bases). CDR1 and CDR2 (germline): SNHLY, FYNNEI. CDR3 length: 15 amino acids. Trimming took 6 bases from V and 1 from J, leaving 13 bases between them. CDR3 bases: TGTGCCAGCAGCACGGGTGGGGGGAGCAATCAGCCCCAGCATTTT. Translated: CASSTGGGSNQPQHF.

The chain couples TRBV5-1 to TRBJ1-4, with a tentative D call TRBD1 (5 bases). CDR1 and CDR2 (germline): SGHRS, YFSETQ. This CDR3 has 14 residues. V was cut by 0 bases and J by 10 bases, with 13 bases left in between. The CDR3 region is CASSLGTRDGKLFF. CDR3 DNA: TGCGCCAGCAGCTTGGGGACACGAGATGGAAAACTGTTTTTT.

This clone was detected only once. Other DNA sequences in this specimen translate into the identical CDR3. The V call is TRBV12-3 or TRBV12-4, the J call TRBJ2-7; TRBD1 matches at 7 bases. The V gene end was trimmed by 5 bases and the J gene end by 3 bases; junction bases not matched to a gene: 4. The CDR3 covers 13 residues. This chain's CDR3 is CASSRNRGYEQYF. The CDR3 DNA reads TGTGCCAGCAGTCGTAACAGGGGCTACGAGCAGTACTTC.

This clone has only one observation. The chain joins TRBV24-1 to TRBJ2-7; D gene ambiguous. CDR3 size: 13 residues. With 1 base removed from V and 12 bases from J, the gap between germline ends came to 15 bases. CDR1 is KGHDR, CDR2 SFDVKD, per germline. CDR3 protein: CATSDFVGQARYF. As DNA, the CDR3 is TGTGCCACCAGTGATTTTGTTGGGCAGGCGCGGTACTTC.

Concerning this clone itself: In the same sample, other DNA sequences code for this CDR3. The chain uses TRBV3-1 (or the pseudogene TRBV3-2) and TRBJ2-7, with D unclear. Trimming shortened V by 1 base and J by 3 bases, and 10 bases separated the two germline ends. CDR3 length equals 14 residues. Germline V lookup: CDR1 LGHDT, CDR2 YNNKEL (reference sequence). CDR3 region: CASSQAGSLYEQYF. DNA for the CDR3: TGTGCCAGCAGCCAAGCAGGTTCCCTCTACGAGCAGTACTTC.

The chain uses TRBV4-1 and TRBJ2-1; TRBD1 might be the D (5 bases). The length of the CDR3 is 16 residues. Germline CDR1 and CDR2: MGHRA and YSYEKL. V was pared by 0 bases and J by 1 base, with 10 bases between. CDR3 nucleotides: TGCGCCAGCAGCCAAGATAAAGGGGCTTCCTACAATGAGCAGTTCTTC. This codes for CASSQDKGASYNEQFF.

This clone was detected only once. V is TRBV5-4 and J is TRBJ2-7; 8 nucleotides match TRBD1. V lost 4 bases, J lost 0 bases, and 3 bases stayed unmatched. This CDR3 spans 14 amino acids. Looked up from germline, CDR1 is SGHNT and CDR2 is YYREEE (reference sequence). CDR3 protein: CASSVQGGSYEQYF. In nucleotides, the CDR3 is TGTGCCAGCAGCGTACAGGGGGGCTCCTACGAGCAGTACTTC.

CDR3 sequence (DNA): TGTGCCAGCAGGGAACAGGGGGCTGATCGTAGCTATGGCTACACCTTC. This encodes CASREQGADRSYGYTF. The chain is built from TRBV3-1 (or the pseudogene TRBV3-2) and TRBJ1-2; 9 bases are shared with TRBD1. J was trimmed by 4 bases and V by 6 bases; bases with no gene match: 12. CDR1 is LGHDT, CDR2 YNNKEL, per germline (reference sequence). The CDR3 is 16 amino acids.

The chain recombines TRBV9 with TRBJ1-4, with D possibly TRBD1 on 5 matching bases. CDR3 size: 14 residues. The V gene lost 7 bases and the J gene lost 5 bases, with 15 bases spanning the gap. The V gene's germline CDR1 is SGDLS and CDR2 YYNGEE. CDR3 coding DNA: TGTGCCAGCCAGAGAACAGGCGAAAATGAAAAACTGTTTTTT. Its translation is CASQRTGENEKLFF. Using reference TRBV9 and TRBJ1-4 for the parts outside the CDR3, the full variable domain is DSGVTQTPKHLITATGQRVTLRCSPRSGDLSVYWYQQSLDQGLQFLIQYYNGEERAKGNILERFSAQQFPDLHSELNLSSLELGDSALYFCASQRTGENEKLFFGSGTQLSVL.

The chain joins TRBV10-3 to TRBJ2-1; 9 positions match TRBD1. The germline V gene encodes CDR1 ENHRY and CDR2 SYGVKD. The CDR3 length is 16 residues. The ends lost 4 bases at V and 12 bases at J; junction bases unmatched: 16. The CDR3 DNA reads as TGTGCCATCAGTGGGGTCGCGGGACAGGGCGCCGACGGGCAGTTCTTC. It encodes CAISGVAGQGADGQFF.

The chain joins TRBV10-3 to TRBJ1-1; TRBD1 agrees at 10 bases. This CDR3 spans 14 amino acids. CDR1 and CDR2 from the germline V gene are ENHRY and SYGVKD. V gave up 6 bases and J gave up 5 bases; unmatched junction bases: 6. This chain's CDR3 is CAIRTGTGETEAFF. CDR3 nucleotides: TGTGCCATCAGAACCGGGACAGGGGAAACTGAAGCTTTCTTT.

The genes are TRBV13 and TRBJ1-2; 8 bases match TRBD1. Looked up from germline, CDR1 is PRHDT and CDR2 is FYEKMQ (reference sequence). Trimming removed 1 base from V and 7 bases from J; junction bases left unmatched: 5. CDR3 length: 14 residues. CDR3 DNA sequence: TGTGCCAGCAGCTTAGTGCAGGGGGCGCGTGGCTACACCTTC. This encodes CASSLVQGARGYTF.

The chain joins TRBV27 to TRBJ2-7; 10 bases fit TRBD1. The CDR3 covers 16 residues. The V segment lost 4 bases and the J segment 2 bases; nucleotides outside the gene matches: 8. Germline assignment: CDR1 MNHEY and CDR2 SMNVEV (reference sequence). The chain's CDR3 is CASSSTGGSDPYEQYF. DNA of the CDR3: TGTGCCAGCAGTTCGACAGGGGGCTCTGACCCCTACGAGCAGTACTTC.

This rearrangement joins TRBV6-5 to TRBJ2-1, with D unresolved. In germline, CDR1 is MNHEY, CDR2 SVGAGI. V was clipped by 7 bases and J by 5 bases, with 9 bases between them. CDR3 length equals 12 residues. The CDR3 sequence: CASTDSDNEQFF. The CDR3 DNA is TGTGCCAGCACCGACTCAGACAATGAGCAGTTCTTC.

CDR3: CSASSLGRSLHF. The CDR3 DNA reads as TGCAGTGCTAGTTCATTGGGGCGGTCCCTCCACTTT. This sequence joins TRBV20-1 and TRBJ1-6, with D possibly matching TRBD1 (5 bases). There are 12 residues in the CDR3. Germline loops: CDR1 DFQATT, CDR2 SNEGSKA (reference sequence). Trimming took 3 bases from V and 14 from J, leaving 14 bases between them.

V gene TRBV24-1 combines with J gene TRBJ1-2; D is unclear. The CDR3 loop spans 14 amino acids. In germline, CDR1 is KGHDR, CDR2 SFDVKD. V lost 2 bases, J lost 1 base, and 7 bases lay in between. DNA for the CDR3: TGTGCCACCAGTGATTGGGGAGTTAACTATGGCTACACCTTC. Protein product: CATSDWGVNYGYTF.